These 3 T cell receptor beta chains originate from one sample sequenced in a study of immune heterogeneity within non-small cell lung tumors. Multiplex PCR relied on 32 V and 13 J primers to amplify TCR beta CDR3. TCRdb used MiXCR to reprocess the multiplex PCR reads, holding one entry per CDR3 protein. This table has roughly 4,000 distinct CDR3 sequences, approximately 25% appearing once. At around 600 ng per sample, bulk tumor genomic DNA provided the template. The authors collected several far-apart biopsies from each primary tumor during surgery. The cohort was untreated, with newly diagnosed non-small cell lung cancer undergoing curative surgery. The sequencing sample was made of lung tumor tissue. These receptor sequences come from a man in his fifties with non-small cell lung cancer.

About this clonotype itself: The junction and the germline gene differ at one end; a read error may be behind it. V is TRBV11-2 and J is TRBJ2-7, with D possibly matching TRBD1 (6 bases). CDR1 and CDR2 from the germline V gene are SGHAT and FQNNGV. CDR3 length: 13 amino acids. The CDR3 loop reads CASSPGQNFEKYF. As DNA, the CDR3 is TGTGCCAGCAGCCCTGGACAGAATTTCGAGAAGTACTTC.

This clonotype is labeled medium-sized. The chain combines TRBV20-1 with TRBJ1-4; D call uncertain. V was trimmed by 3 bases and J by 4 bases, leaving 18 bases between them. This CDR3 region has 16 residues. The germline gives CDR1 DFQATT, CDR2 SNEGSKA (reference sequence). The CDR3 loop reads CSASEGSLSGNEKLFF. CDR3 DNA sequence: TGCAGTGCTAGCGAGGGTTCCCTTTCGGGTAATGAAAAACTGTTTTTT.

This clonotype is termed medium-sized. The chain couples TRBV6-2 or TRBV6-3 to TRBJ2-1; D is perhaps TRBD2 (6 bases). The CDR3 runs 16 residues. Trimming removed 4 bases from V and 0 bases from J, with 13 bases in between. The germline CDR1 and CDR2 sequences are MNHEY and SVGEGT. The CDR3 sequence is CASSSQIAASYNEQFF. The CDR3 DNA is TGTGCCAGCAGTTCCCAGATAGCGGCCTCCTACAATGAGCAGTTCTTC.